The rows below give T cell receptor beta chains drawn from one sample of a study of blood T cell repertoires in COVID-19. Clones were read by immunoSEQ multiplex PCR, and TCRdb kept only the in-frame ones, dropping some. The table includes 150,000 to 200,000 clones, about 90% detected once. The specimen was peripheral blood. The receptors originated from a man aged 30 to 39 with COVID-19, enrolled during active disease. Each CDR3 is given with its conserved first and last residue. D genes are given only for firm matches. The size field is filled for only some rows; it gives once, few, many or a size class.

D gene	clone size	V gene	J gene	CDR3 DNA	CDR3 protein
.	.	TRBV28	TRBJ1-1	TGTGCCACCCTGGCGGGGGGCGCGTCGGGGACTGAAGCTTTCTTT	CATLAGGASGTEAFF
TRBD1	once	TRBV6-2/TRBV6-3	TRBJ2-7	TGTGCCAGCAGTTACTCGATTCGGACAGGGTTCGAGCAGTACTTC	CASSYSIRTGFEQYF
.	.	TRBV19	TRBJ1-2	TGTGCCAGTGGAATGGCGGGGGCGCGGAGTAACTATGGCTACACCTTC	CASGMAGARSNYGYTF
.	.	TRBV9	TRBJ2-1	TGTGCCAGCAGCCCGACAGGACTCTCCTACAATGAGCAGTTCTTC	CASSPTGLSYNEQFF
TRBD1	.	TRBV7-6	TRBJ2-6	TGTGCCAGCAGCCCGACAGGGTACTCTGGGGCCAACGTCCTGACTTTC	CASSPTGYSGANVLTF
TRBD2	.	TRBV5-1	TRBJ2-5	TGCGCCAGCAGCTTGGGGCTAGCGGGGACCCAGTACTTC	CASSLGLAGTQYF
.	.	TRBV7-9	TRBJ1-6	TGTGCCAGCAGCTTAGCACAGGCCTATAATTCACCCCTCCACTTT	CASSLAQAYNSPLHF
.	.	TRBV4-3	TRBJ1-3	TGCGCCAGCAGCCAGGGCCCAGATTCTGGAAACACCATATATTTT	CASSQGPDSGNTIYF
.	.	TRBV4-2	TRBJ1-1	TGTGCCAGCAGCCGGGGAGGCAGCTGGAACACTGAAGCTTTCTTT	CASSRGGSWNTEAFF
TRBD1	.	TRBV19	TRBJ1-1	TGTGCCAGTATTGGGACAGGGGCGGGGAACACTGAAGCTTTCTTT	CASIGTGAGNTEAFF
.	.	TRBV19	TRBJ1-3	TGTGCCAGTAGTATATCGGTGTTCGGAAACACCATATATTTT	CASSISVFGNTIYF
.	.	TRBV6-2/TRBV6-3	TRBJ1-1	TGTGCCAGCAGTTACCGCAGGGGCACTGAAGCTTTCTTT	CASSYRRGTEAFF
.	.	TRBV14	TRBJ1-5	TGTGCCAGCAGCCGGCAGGTGAATCAGCCCCAGCATTTT	CASSRQVNQPQHF
.	.	TRBV9	TRBJ2-7	TGTGCCAGCAGCGTAGCAGTACAGCCTTACGAGCAGTACTTC	CASSVAVQPYEQYF
.	.	TRBV6-6	TRBJ1-5	TGTGCCAGCAGCACGCTTCCGCGGGGCGAACAGCCCCAGCATTTT	CASSTLPRGEQPQHF
TRBD1	.	TRBV9	TRBJ1-2	TGTGCCAGCAGCGCAGGGACAGTCTATGGCTACACCTTC	CASSAGTVYGYTF
.	.	TRBV6-5	TRBJ1-2	TGTGCCAGCAGTTACTCGATATCAGGGGTCGTCTATGGCTACACCTTC	CASSYSISGVVYGYTF
TRBD2	.	TRBV3-1/TRBV3-2	TRBJ2-3	TGTGCCAGCAGCCAACGGACTAGCGGGGGGACGGGTACGCAGTATTTT	CASSQRTSGGTGTQYF
TRBD2	.	TRBV11-2	TRBJ2-3	TGTGCCAGCAGCCAGCAGACTAGCTCGGTCGCAGATACGCAGTATTTT	CASSQQTSSVADTQYF
TRBD1	.	TRBV11-3	TRBJ2-4	TGTGCCAGCAGCCTCCGACAGGGGGCAATGGGCATTCAGTACTTC	CASSLRQGAMGIQYF
TRBD2	.	TRBV4-1	TRBJ2-5	TGCGCCAGCAGCCAAGATCTGACTAGCGCGGAGACCCAGTACTTC	CASSQDLTSAETQYF
TRBD2	.	TRBV19	TRBJ2-1	TGTGCCAGTAGTATGGGACTAGGGCACAATGAGCAGTTCTTC	CASSMGLGHNEQFF
.	.	TRBV28	TRBJ1-5	TGTGCCAGCAGTTTTGGGGGGGGTAGCAATCAGCCCCAGCATTTT	CASSFGGGSNQPQHF
.	.	TRBV7-2	TRBJ2-1	TGTGCCAGCATGCCGGCGGGAAAGACAGGGAGAAACAATGAGCAGTTCTTC	CASMPAGKTGRNNEQFF
.	.	TRBV6-2/TRBV6-3	TRBJ2-1	TGTGCCAGCAGTTACAGTACTAGCTACTTTTACAATGAGCAGTTCTTC	CASSYSTSYFYNEQFF
.	.	TRBV11-1	TRBJ2-4	TGTGCCAGCAGCTTTCAGGGCCCCAAAAACATTCAGTACTTC	CASSFQGPKNIQYF
TRBD1	.	TRBV7-6	TRBJ2-7	TGTGCCAGCAGCCTGACCGGGACAGGGACGGGGGAGCAGTACTTC	CASSLTGTGTGEQYF
.	.	TRBV29-1	TRBJ1-1	TGCAGCGTTGAAGATGGTAGGAACACTGAAGCTTTCTTT	CSVEDGRNTEAFF
TRBD1	.	TRBV19	TRBJ1-2	TGTGCCAGTACCGCCACAGGGGGCGGTGGCTACACCTTC	CASTATGGGGYTF
TRBD1	once	TRBV18	TRBJ1-3	TGTGCCAGCTCACTACTTGCAACAGGGGGCACTGGAAACACCATATATTTT	CASSLLATGGTGNTIYF
.	.	TRBV7-2	TRBJ1-1	TGTGCCAGCAGCTTAGCGGGGGGGGATAAAGCTTTCTTT	CASSLAGGDKAFF
TRBD1	once	TRBV7-9	TRBJ2-7	TGTGCCAGCAGCTTGTGGGAGCCCCCAAGAGGGGGCAACTACGAGCAGTACTTC	CASSLWEPPRGGNYEQYF
TRBD2	.	TRBV7-2	TRBJ2-1	TGTGCCAGCACCCGTAGCGGGGGAAATGAGCAGTTCTTC	CASTRSGGNEQFF
TRBD1	.	TRBV19	TRBJ1-5	TGTGCCAGTAGTATGGGGGACAGTAGCAATCAGCCCCAGCATTTT	CASSMGDSSNQPQHF
TRBD2	few	TRBV9	TRBJ2-1	TGTGCCAGCAGCCCCTGGACTAGCGGGAGCTCCTACAATGAGCAGTTCTTC	CASSPWTSGSSYNEQFF
TRBD1	.	TRBV3-1/TRBV3-2	TRBJ1-1	TGTGCCAGCAGCCAAGATTGGACAGTAGGAATTGTGGGGACAGGGGGCGGAGGTTGGGCTTTCTTT	CASSQDWTVGIVGTGGGGWAFF
.	.	TRBV5-5	TRBJ1-2	TGTGCCAGCAGCCTACGGGGGGGGCACGGGGTCGATGGCTACACCTTC	CASSLRGGHGVDGYTF
.	.	TRBV11-1	TRBJ1-6	TGTGCCAGCAGCTTGTCAGGATACTCCTATAATTCACCCCTCCACTTT	CASSLSGYSYNSPLHF
TRBD1	.	TRBV7-2	TRBJ2-7	TGTGCCAGCAGCTGGAGTGGGACAGGGGTTGAGCAGTACTTC	CASSWSGTGVEQYF
.	.	TRBV9	TRBJ2-3	TGTGCCAGCAGCGTAGGGGGAGTTACGCAGTATTTT	CASSVGGVTQYF
.	.	TRBV27	TRBJ2-5	TGTGCCAGCAGTTCCCGACACGCTCAAGAGACCCAGTACTTC	CASSSRHAQETQYF
TRBD2	.	TRBV28	TRBJ2-1	TGTGCCAGCAGACTACAGGGTCCCCTAGCGGGAGGACCCTACGATGAGCAGTTCTTC	CASRLQGPLAGGPYDEQFF
TRBD2	.	TRBV7-8	TRBJ2-7	TGTGCCAGCAGCCTACAAGCGGGAGTGGGCTACGAGCAGTACTTC	CASSLQAGVGYEQYF
.	.	TRBV25-1	TRBJ2-1	TGTGCCAGCAGTGAATTCGGAACAGGGCAGTTCTTC	CASSEFGTGQFF
TRBD2	.	TRBV20-1	TRBJ2-3	TGCAGTGCTAGTCTCGGACTAGCGGGGGCCTACACAGATACGCAGTATTTT	CSASLGLAGAYTDTQYF
.	few	TRBV19	TRBJ1-5	TGTGCCAGTAGTAACCGAGCCCCCTACTATAGCAATCAGCCCCAGCATTTT	CASSNRAPYYSNQPQHF
TRBD1	.	TRBV2	TRBJ1-6	TGTGCCAGCAGTAGTGGGGGACAGAATTCACCCCTCCACTTT	CASSSGGQNSPLHF
TRBD1	.	TRBV2	TRBJ1-6	TGTGCCAGCAGTGGCTGGACAGGGAGTAATTCACCCCTCCACTTT	CASSGWTGSNSPLHF
TRBD2	.	TRBV18	TRBJ2-7	TGTGCCAGCTCACCAAGGACTAGCGGGCCCTACGAGCAGTACTTC	CASSPRTSGPYEQYF
.	.	TRBV2	TRBJ2-5	TGTGCCAGCCACAGGGAGAGGGGTTCACAAGAGACCCAGTACTTC	CASHRERGSQETQYF
TRBD2	.	TRBV4-1	TRBJ2-3	TGCGCCAGCAGCCAAGATCTGTCCCTAGCGGGTAGCACAGATACGCAGTATTTT	CASSQDLSLAGSTDTQYF
.	.	TRBV18	TRBJ2-3	TGTGCCAGCTCACAACAGCAATACACAGATACGCAGTATTTT	CASSQQQYTDTQYF
TRBD1	.	TRBV15	TRBJ2-7	TGTGCCACCAGCAGAGATCGAGGGACAGGGCTATACGAGCAGTACTTC	CATSRDRGTGLYEQYF
.	.	TRBV28	TRBJ1-1	TGTGCCAGCAGTTTTCGGGCGGGATCCATGAACACTGAAGCTTTCTTT	CASSFRAGSMNTEAFF